The clone carrying this T cell receptor beta chain was counted between two and nine times. Being one base from a much bigger clone, this may be a read error. The identical CDR3 is also encoded by other nucleotide sequences in the sample. MiXCR re-clonotyped the PCR reads for TCRdb. This sample has 75,000 to 95,000 clones, with roughly 12% found just once. This record belongs to a study of metastatic and nonmetastatic thyroid tumors. The germline V and J ends were trimmed by 9 bases and 9 bases, with 18 bases remaining between them. Per germline, CDR1 PRHDT and CDR2 FYEKMQ (reference sequence). This CDR3 region has 13 residues. Thyroid surgery was performed in patients who had received no treatment beforehand.

The rearrangement uses TRBV13 and TRBJ2-1; D perhaps matches TRBD1 (6 bases). The sequencing sample was made of blood. This clonotype originated in a female donor with papillary thyroid cancer or a benign thyroid nodule (not recorded which). Some clones in this sample may be carry-over from other donors' samples. The CDR3: CASMSRGYGEQFF. DNA for the CDR3: TGTGCCAGTATGTCTAGGGGGTACGGTGAGCAGTTCTTC.